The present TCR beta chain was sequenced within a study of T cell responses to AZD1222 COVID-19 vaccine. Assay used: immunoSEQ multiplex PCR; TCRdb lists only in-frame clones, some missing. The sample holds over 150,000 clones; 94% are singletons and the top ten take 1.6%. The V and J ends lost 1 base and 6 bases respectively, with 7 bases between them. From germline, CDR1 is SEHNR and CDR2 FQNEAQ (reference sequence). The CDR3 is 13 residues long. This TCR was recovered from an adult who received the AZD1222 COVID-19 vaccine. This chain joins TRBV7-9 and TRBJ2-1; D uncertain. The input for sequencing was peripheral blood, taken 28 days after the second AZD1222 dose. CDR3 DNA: TGTGCCAGCAGCTTAGGATATGGCAATGAGCAGTTCTTC. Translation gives CASSLGYGNEQFF.